The 24 T cell receptor beta chains listed next were all sequenced from one sample in a study of T-cell memory formation after mild COVID-19. TCRdb itself ran the 5' RACE reads through MiXCR, one entry per CDR3 protein. The sample holds roughly 51,000 distinct CDR3 sequences, around 7.3% seen once. Sample: PBMCs or a T cell subset sorted from them (not recorded which). The receptor source for this set is a man younger than 35 who had mild COVID-19 (a few samples of this study predate the infection). Cell type and time point are not known.

This clonotype was observed many times. The gene calls are TRBV12-3 or TRBV12-4 and TRBJ2-2; D is unclear. This CDR3 spans 16 amino acids. With 3 bases removed from V and 1 base from J, the gap between germline ends came to 12 bases. CDR3 amino acids: CASSFSVAENTGELFF. The CDR3 DNA sequence: TGTGCCAGCAGTTTTAGTGTGGCAGAGAACACCGGGGAGCTGTTTTTT.

This clonotype has a count of ten or more. CDR3 protein: CAISESGANNQPQHF. The CDR3 DNA reads as TGTGCCATCAGTGAGTCAGGAGCTAACAATCAGCCCCAGCATTTT. V and J are TRBV10-3 and TRBJ1-5; D is undetermined. CDR1 and CDR2 (germline): ENHRY, SYGVKD. This CDR3 region has 15 residues. V was pared by 0 bases and J by 3 bases, with 9 bases between.

Ten or more counts support this clonotype. The chain carries TRBV4-3 and TRBJ2-7; 10 nucleotides match TRBD1. This CDR3 is built from 14 residues. With V trimmed by 4 bases and J by 6 bases, 6 bases remained unmatched. The germline V gene has CDR1 LGHNA and CDR2 YSLEER. The CDR3 spells CASSPGQGLGEQYF. The DNA for the CDR3 is TGCGCCAGCAGCCCGGGACAGGGGCTCGGCGAGCAGTACTTC.

V gene TRBV7-9 combines with J gene TRBJ1-1; D call uncertain. The CDR3 covers 14 residues. Deletions cut 3 bases from V and 7 bases from J, with 15 bases between. Per germline, CDR1 SEHNR and CDR2 FQNEAQ (reference sequence). CDR3 DNA: TGTGCCAGCAGCTTCACGACCGAATCCAATGAAGCTTTCTTT. Protein product: CASSFTTESNEAFF.

This clonotype was seen many times. V usage is TRBV10-3 and J usage is TRBJ2-3; possibly TRBD1 for D (5 bases). CDR1 is ENHRY, CDR2 SYGVKD, per germline. CDR3 size: 13 residues. Trimming left V 3 bases short and J 5 bases short, with 9 bases between. In nucleotides, the CDR3 is TGTGCCATCAGTGATTTTAGGGGAGATACGCAGTATTTT. Its protein is CAISDFRGDTQYF.

This clonotype turned up a few times. The CDR3 nucleotides read TGTGCCAGCAGCCCCACCGGGGGCGTCGGGGGCTACACCTTC. Protein product: CASSPTGGVGGYTF. The chain uses TRBV4-2 and TRBJ1-2, with D possibly TRBD1 on 6 matching bases. The CDR3 spans 14 residues. Per germline, CDR1 LGHNA and CDR2 YNFKEQ. The V and J ends lost 4 bases and 8 bases respectively, with 17 bases between them.

This sequence joins TRBV5-1 and TRBJ2-3; perhaps D is TRBD1 or TRBD2 (5 bases each). The V gene lost 5 bases and the J gene lost 2 bases, with 15 bases spanning the gap. CDR1 SGHRS and CDR2 YFSETQ come from the germline V gene. This CDR3 spans 15 amino acids. CDR3 in DNA: TGCGCCAGCAGGGGACCTACTCTAAACACAGATACGCAGTATTTT. Amino acids: CASRGPTLNTDTQYF.

The V call is TRBV10-3, the J call TRBJ1-2; D call uncertain. The CDR3 has 17 amino acids. V was shortened by 0 bases and J by 0 bases, with 14 bases between the two germline ends. CDR1 ENHRY and CDR2 SYGVKD come from the germline V gene. CDR3 sequence (DNA): TGTGCCATCAGTGAGTCGATCGGGGTCCTCTCTAACTATGGCTACACCTTC. Protein sequence: CAISESIGVLSNYGYTF.

This clonotype occurred a few times. The chain couples TRBV5-1 to TRBJ2-5; 8 bases map to TRBD1. The CDR3 is 14 amino acids. The ends lost 4 bases at V and 4 bases at J; junction bases unmatched: 6. From germline, CDR1 is SGHRS and CDR2 YFSETQ. CDR3 nucleotide sequence: TGCGCCAGCAGCAAAGGACAGGGCTTAGAGACCCAGTACTTC. Its protein product is CASSKGQGLETQYF.

This sequence joins TRBV9 and TRBJ1-6; no clear D gene. The germline V gene has CDR1 SGDLS and CDR2 YYNGEE. The CDR3 length is 13 residues. Between the trimmed V and J ends, which lost 0 bases and 14 bases, there was a span of 12 bases. The CDR3 nucleotides read TGTGCCAGCAGCGTAGCCCTAGTGAGCACCCTCCACTTT. It encodes CASSVALVSTLHF.

This clonotype was found a few times. The chain couples TRBV5-4 to TRBJ2-1; the match to TRBD1 covers 9 bases. Germline V gives CDR1 SGHNT, CDR2 YYREEE (reference sequence). Losses at the gene ends were 3 bases for V and 8 bases for J; bases not matched to a gene: 3. The CDR3 has 13 residues. Here the CDR3 DNA reads TGTGCCAGCAGCTGGGACAGGGTTTATGAGCAGTTCTTC. Its protein is CASSWDRVYEQFF. Full variable domain (outside the CDR3, taken from reference TRBV5-4 and TRBJ2-1): ETGVTQSPTHLIKTRGQQVTLRCSSQSGHNTVSWYQQALGQGPQFIFQYYREEENGRGNFPPRFSGLQFPNYSSELNVNALELDDSALYLCASSWDRVYEQFFGPGTRLTVL.

There are many counts of this clonotype. The CDR3 DNA sequence: TGCGCCAGCAGCCTCGCCTGGACTAGCGGGTACAATGAGCAGTTCTTC. Encoded protein: CASSLAWTSGYNEQFF. The genes are TRBV5-1 and TRBJ2-1; 11 bases line up with TRBD2. Germline CDR1 SGHRS, CDR2 YFSETQ. Unmatched junction bases numbered 7, after V lost 4 bases and J lost 4 bases. The CDR3 contains 16 residues.

The rearrangement links TRBV7-9 to TRBJ1-5; 8 nucleotides line up with TRBD1. This CDR3 comprises 16 residues. Germline V gives CDR1 SEHNR, CDR2 FQNEAQ (reference sequence). Trimming at V came to 1 base and at J to 7 bases, leaving 9 bases not matched to a gene. CDR3 DNA sequence: TGTGCCAGCAGCTTAGGGACAGGGAGGCTAAAACAGCCCCAGCATTTT. It encodes CASSLGTGRLKQPQHF. Full variable domain (rest looked up from reference TRBV7-9 and TRBJ1-5): DTGVSQNPRHKITKRGQNVTFRCDPISEHNRLYWYRQTLGQGPEFLTYFQNEAQLEKSRLLSDRFSAERPKGSFSTLEIQRTEQGDSAMYLCASSLGTGRLKQPQHFGDGTRLSIL.

J is TRBJ2-3 and V is TRBV5-4, with no clear D. Germline V gives CDR1 SGHNT, CDR2 YYREEE (reference sequence). The CDR3 is made up of 11 amino acids. The ends were cut back, 3 bases at V and 8 bases at J, with 7 bases in the middle. CDR3 in amino acids: CASSYIGTQYF. CDR3 coding DNA: TGTGCCAGCAGCTACATCGGTACGCAGTATTTT.

The rearrangement uses TRBV29-1 and TRBJ2-2; a possible D gene is TRBD2 (5 bases). The CDR3 has 16 amino acids. Germline CDR1 SQVTM, CDR2 ANQGSEA. V lost 0 bases to trimming and J lost 0 bases, with 11 bases between them. The CDR3 nucleotides read TGCAGCGTTGAAGATTCCCGGGAAACGAACACCGGGGAGCTGTTTTTT. Its protein is CSVEDSRETNTGELFF.

The chain uses TRBV20-1 and TRBJ1-5, with D possibly matching TRBD1 (5 bases). The CDR3 sequence is 13 residues long. Germline CDR1 is DFQATT and CDR2 is SNEGSKA (reference sequence). Trimming cost V 3 bases and J 9 bases, with 15 bases left between them. Here the CDR3 reads CSARETVKPPQHF. DNA of the CDR3: TGCAGTGCTAGGGAGACAGTTAAGCCGCCCCAGCATTTT.

The table lists this clonotype with many counts. The V gene is TRBV7-2, the J gene TRBJ2-1; TRBD1 matches at 7 bases. Trimming removed 5 bases from V and 9 bases from J; junction bases left unmatched: 7. Germline loops: CDR1 SGHTA, CDR2 FQGNSA. The CDR3 spans 13 residues. CDR3 region: CASSRGQVGEQFF. DNA for the CDR3: TGTGCCAGCAGCCGAGGACAGGTTGGTGAGCAGTTCTTC.

This clonotype has at least ten counts. The gene calls are TRBV20-1 and TRBJ1-2; possible D gene TRBD1, 5 bases. V lost 8 bases, J lost 6 bases, and 19 bases lay in between. Germline CDR1 is DFQATT and CDR2 is SNEGSKA (reference sequence). This CDR3 has 13 residues. The CDR3 protein is CSTPRRAGDGYTF. CDR3 bases: TGCAGTACCCCCCGCAGGGCGGGGGATGGCTACACCTTC.

This clonotype was picked up a small number of times. This sequence joins TRBV5-1 and TRBJ2-3, with D perhaps matching TRBD2 (6 bases). The V and J ends lost 2 bases and 4 bases respectively, with 11 bases between them. From germline, CDR1 is SGHRS and CDR2 YFSETQ. CDR3 length: 14 amino acids. CDR3 in amino acids: CASSFGGEADTQYF. The CDR3 nucleotides are TGCGCCAGCAGCTTTGGCGGGGAGGCAGATACGCAGTATTTT.

The chain uses TRBV19 and TRBJ1-6; no definite D call. The V end was cut by 6 bases, the J end by 0 bases, with 12 bases between. The CDR3 is 16 amino acids. The germline CDR1 and CDR2 sequences are LNHDA and SQIVND (reference sequence). The CDR3 is CASRKTAFSYNSPLHF. The CDR3 region has the DNA TGTGCCAGTAGGAAAACAGCATTCTCCTATAATTCACCCCTCCACTTT. The whole variable domain, filled in from reference TRBV19 and TRBJ1-6, reads DGGITQSPKYLFRKEGQNVTLSCEQNLNHDAMYWYRQDPGQGLRLIYYSQIVNDFQKGDIAEGYSVSREKKESFPLTVTSAQKNPTAFYLCASRKTAFSYNSPLHFGNGTRLTVT.

This clonotype was observed many times. J is TRBJ1-2 and V is TRBV5-1, with a tentative D call TRBD1 (6 bases). The CDR3 is 14 residues long. Germline V gene data show CDR1 as SGHRS and CDR2 as YFSETQ. V lost 4 bases and J 5 bases, leaving 15 bases between the germline ends. The CDR3 protein is CASSPGGATYGYTF. For the CDR3, the DNA is TGCGCCAGCAGCCCGGGGGGGGCCACTTATGGCTACACCTTC. The whole variable domain, remainder taken from reference TRBV5-1 and TRBJ1-2, is KAGVTQTPRYLIKTRGQQVTLSCSPISGHRSVSWYQQTPGQGLQFLFEYFSETQRNKGNFPGRFSGRQFSNSRSEMNVSTLELGDSALYLCASSPGGATYGYTFGSGTRLTVV.

This clonotype was detected a few times. This sequence joins TRBV10-3 and TRBJ1-1, with TRBD1 as a possible D gene (6 bases). CDR3 length equals 15 residues. Germline V gives CDR1 ENHRY, CDR2 SYGVKD. V was shortened by 4 bases and J by 7 bases, with 19 bases between the two germline ends. The CDR3 nucleotides read TGTGCCATCAGTGTCTCCCTGACAGGAGGGGATGAAGCTTTCTTT. This encodes CAISVSLTGGDEAFF.

This chain links TRBV7-3 with TRBJ1-5, with D perhaps matching TRBD1 (5 bases). The V end was cut by 4 bases, the J end by 7 bases, with 11 bases between. The CDR3 consists of 13 residues. Germline-derived CDR1 and CDR2 are SGHTA and FQGTGA. For the CDR3, the DNA is TGTGCCAGCAGCTCGGGGGGTGAGCAGCCCCAGCATTTT. Amino acid sequence: CASSSGGEQPQHF.

This clonotype occurred a few times. This rearrangement joins TRBV2 to TRBJ2-2; TRBD2 is a possible D gene (6 bases). The V gene lost 4 bases and the J gene lost 6 bases, with 15 bases spanning the gap. Germline CDR1 is SNHLY and CDR2 is FYNNEI. The CDR3 runs 15 residues. The CDR3 loop reads CASSARERASGELFF. The DNA of the CDR3 is TGTGCCAGCAGTGCCCGAGAGCGGGCCTCCGGGGAGCTGTTTTTT.